The T cell receptor beta chain described here comes from a study of blood T cell repertoires in COVID-19. This clone was counted only a few times. V was clipped by 4 bases and J by 4 bases; unmatched bases: 12. CDR1 and CDR2 from the germline V gene are MNHNS and SASEGT. The CDR3 contains 18 residues. Method: immunoSEQ multiplex PCR; TCRdb's copy keeps in-frame clones and lacks some. Among fewer than 85,000 clones listed, approximately 80% were seen once. The receptor's source is a woman of 80 years or more with active or convalescent COVID-19. Sequenced: peripheral blood. The chain carries TRBV6-1 and TRBJ1-3; 11 bases line up with TRBD1. CDR3 loop: CASSGGMWDRGTGNTIYF. The CDR3 nucleotides are TGTGCCAGCAGTGGTGGAATGTGGGACAGGGGGACCGGAAACACCATATATTTT.